This record concerns one T cell receptor beta chain sequence. Antigen specificity is unknown. Assay: immunoSEQ multiplex PCR; the TCRdb copy retains only in-frame clones and omits some. The table lists about 90,000 clones, roughly 93% of them singletons. Related graft donors supplied nonmyeloablative bone marrow transplants, and mixed chimerism was transient. CD4+CD25+CD127- Tregs, CD4+CD25- non-Tregs, CD4 and CD8 cells were sorted. CDR3 size: 15 residues. Germline CDR1 reads SGHNT; CDR2 reads YENEEA. V lost 5 bases and J lost 6; bases outside the gene matches: 9. The sample is drawn from a study of Tregs in tolerant kidney transplant recipients. Notes on the study in general: Validation in larger populations is needed because few patients were studied. The most relevant donor-specific Treg TCRbeta repertoire apparently came from expansion with activated donor B cells.

The rearrangement uses TRBV11-3 and TRBJ2-1, with TRBD2 matching over 8 bases. The specimen was CD4+ T cells from blood (PBMCs), collected 12 months after the transplant. The TCR comes from a human patient who received a combined kidney and bone marrow transplant. Some of the T cells may derive from the graft donor. CDR3 loop: CASSLGLAGGNEQFF. The CDR3 DNA reads as TGTGCCAGCAGCCTTGGGCTGGCGGGAGGCAATGAGCAGTTCTTC.